This T cell receptor beta chain derives from a study of T-cell memory formation after mild COVID-19. From 5'RACE with constant-segment primers came TCR alpha and TCR beta cDNA libraries that carried sample barcodes and UMIs. Via MiXCR, TCRdb re-called the 5' RACE reads, giving one row per CDR3 protein. The sample yields about 190,000 distinct CDR3 sequences, around 19% seen once. In germline, CDR1 is SGHTA, CDR2 FQGTGA. The length of the CDR3 is 15 residues. Trimming took 1 base from V and 3 from J, leaving 12 bases between them. The source material was PBMCs or a T cell subset sorted from them (not recorded which). This sequence joins TRBV7-3 and TRBJ1-1; possible D gene TRBD1, 6 bases. The receptor's source is an adult woman who had mild COVID-19 (a few samples of this study predate the infection). Cell type and time point are not known. The CDR3 region is CASSLIGGIYTEAFF. The CDR3 region has the DNA TGTGCCAGCAGCTTAATAGGGGGGATCTACACTGAAGCTTTCTTT.